The 16 T cell receptor beta chains below come from one sample, sequenced in a study of blood T cell repertoires in COVID-19. Libraries were prepared by immunoSEQ multiplex PCR; TCRdb keeps only in-frame clonotypes and omits some of them. There are about 140,000 clones in the sample; about nine tenths occur only once, and approximately 2.5% lies in the top ten. The specimen sequenced was peripheral blood. Source of these receptors: a human donor with COVID-19, enrolled during active disease. The donor label of this sample is uncertain.

The CDR3 bases are TGTGCCAGCAGCTCGAATAGCATTGGTGAGCAGTTCTTC. It codes for CASSSNSIGEQFF. The chain couples TRBV11-3 to TRBJ2-1; D is unresolved. Looked up from germline, CDR1 is SGHNT and CDR2 is YENEEA. V lost 4 bases and J lost 9, with 13 bases in between. This CDR3 spans 13 amino acids.

The V and J genes are TRBV6-1 and TRBJ1-1, with 12 bases that match TRBD1. The germline CDR1 and CDR2 sequences are MNHNS and SASEGT. This CDR3 comprises 17 residues. V dropped 3 bases and J dropped 5; count of bases not matched to a gene: 10. The CDR3 coding sequence is TGTGCCAGCAGTGAGGGGTGGGGACAGGGGGCGCGGACTGAAGCTTTCTTT. This sequence encodes CASSEGWGQGARTEAFF.

The chain recombines TRBV2 with TRBJ2-2, with TRBD2 matching 14 bases. V dropped 9 bases and J dropped 5; count of bases not matched to a gene: 11. Germline lookup yields CDR1 SNHLY and CDR2 FYNNEI. The length of the CDR3 is 17 residues. The CDR3 spells CASETGTSGSGTGELFF. The CDR3 DNA reads as TGTGCCAGTGAGACCGGGACTAGCGGGAGCGGGACCGGGGAGCTGTTTTTT.

This rearrangement joins TRBV5-1 to TRBJ2-5, with 7 nucleotides matching TRBD1. J was trimmed by 2 bases and V by 4 bases; bases with no gene match: 14. The CDR3 is made up of 17 amino acids. The germline V gene has CDR1 SGHRS and CDR2 YFSETQ. DNA of the CDR3: TGCGCCAGCAGCGCCAGCCGGACAGGCCTCTGGCAAGAGACCCAGTACTTC. The encoded protein is CASSASRTGLWQETQYF.

This clone has only one observation. J is TRBJ1-2 and V is TRBV25-1, with D unclear. V was trimmed by 8 bases and J by 4 bases, leaving 11 bases between them. The CDR3 runs 12 residues. Germline V CDR1 and CDR2: MGHDK, SYGVNS. CDR3 DNA: TGTGCCAGCGCCACATCAACCTATGGCTACACCTTC. It codes for CASATSTYGYTF.

The chain carries TRBV19 and TRBJ1-5; D call uncertain. CDR1 LNHDA and CDR2 SQIVND come from the germline V gene (reference sequence). The ends were cut back, 7 bases at V and 5 bases at J, with 12 bases in the middle. CDR3 length: 13 residues. CDR3: CASTETGDQPQHF. As DNA, the CDR3 is TGTGCCAGTACAGAAACCGGGGATCAGCCCCAGCATTTT.

The genes are TRBV19 and TRBJ2-7; TRBD1 matches at 10 bases. The CDR3 sequence is 15 residues long. V shed 6 bases, J shed 5 bases, and the junction held 10 bases outside the gene matches. From germline, CDR1 is LNHDA and CDR2 SQIVND (reference sequence). The CDR3 region has the DNA TGTGCCAGTAGCCAATCCGGGACAGGGGAACACGAGCAGTACTTC. Its translation is CASSQSGTGEHEQYF.

V and J are TRBV7-2 and TRBJ1-2, with D perhaps TRBD1 (5 bases). The V end was cut by 3 bases, the J end by 0 bases, with 8 bases between. CDR3 length equals 14 residues. The V gene's germline CDR1 is SGHTA and CDR2 FQGNSA. CDR3 sequence (DNA): TGTGCCAGCAGCTTTGCAGGGCCTAACTATGGCTACACCTTC. Translating it yields CASSFAGPNYGYTF. The whole variable domain, filled in from reference TRBV7-2 and TRBJ1-2, reads GAGVSQSPSNKVTEKGKDVELRCDPISGHTALYWYRQSLGQGLEFLIYFQGNSAPDKSGLPSDRFSAERTGGSVSTLTIQRTQQEDSAVYLCASSFAGPNYGYTFGSGTRLTVV.

This chain uses TRBV27 with TRBJ1-2; D not resolved. From germline, CDR1 is MNHEY and CDR2 SMNVEV (reference sequence). CDR3 length equals 14 residues. V lost 6 bases, J lost 2 bases, and 13 bases lay in between. The CDR3: CASSRLSGNYGYTF. The CDR3 region has the DNA TGTGCCAGCAGCAGACTTAGCGGGAACTATGGCTACACCTTC.

This clone was seen once. The chain employs TRBV5-1 and TRBJ2-1; a possible D gene is TRBD1 (6 bases). The CDR3 extends over 13 amino acids. V dropped 3 bases and J dropped 6 bases, with 10 bases sitting between them. CDR1 is SGHRS and CDR2 is YFSETQ in the germline V gene. CDR3 residues: CASSYRQANEQFF. The CDR3 DNA follows: TGCGCCAGCAGCTACCGACAGGCCAATGAGCAGTTCTTC.

This clone came up once. V gene TRBV7-2 combines with J gene TRBJ2-1; TRBD1 is a possible D gene (5 bases). The CDR3 sequence is 15 residues long. V was cut by 5 bases and J by 0 bases, with 11 bases left in between. Germline lookup yields CDR1 SGHTA and CDR2 FQGNSA. The CDR3 DNA sequence: TGTGCCAGCAGCCTTAGGGGTAGCTCCTACAATGAGCAGTTCTTC. This sequence encodes CASSLRGSSYNEQFF.

The J gene is TRBJ2-3, the V gene TRBV6-1; the D gene is possibly TRBD1 (6 bases). V shed 3 bases and J shed 0 bases, with 13 bases lying between them. This CDR3 spans 16 amino acids. Germline CDR1 and CDR2: MNHNS and SASEGT. CDR3 sequence (DNA): TGTGCCAGCAGTGATCCGGGACAACAAAGCACAGATACGCAGTATTTT. It codes for CASSDPGQQSTDTQYF.

This rearrangement joins TRBV28 to TRBJ1-6, with D uncertain. The V end lost 5 bases, the J end lost 7 bases, and 3 bases lay between the germline ends. In germline, CDR1 is MDHEN, CDR2 SYDVKM. The CDR3 length is 11 residues. The CDR3 DNA is TGTGCCAGCAGTCTGAATTCACCCCTCCACTTT. This encodes CASSLNSPLHF.

The chain employs TRBV6-5 and TRBJ2-3, with D possibly matching TRBD1 (6 bases). The CDR3 has 15 amino acids. Trimming took off 2 bases at V and 6 bases at J, with 15 bases between the two ends. In germline, CDR1 is MNHEY, CDR2 SVGAGI. The CDR3 reads CASSYRAGEWDTQYF. The CDR3 DNA is TGTGCCAGCAGTTACCGGGCAGGGGAGTGGGATACGCAGTATTTT.

The chain recombines TRBV6-4 with TRBJ2-1; TRBD2 matches 7 bases. CDR1 MRHNA and CDR2 SNTAGT come from the germline V gene. The CDR3 is 15 amino acids. V gave up 3 bases and J gave up 0 bases; unmatched junction bases: 2. The DNA for the CDR3 is TGTGCCAGCAGTGAGGGGGGGAGCTCCTACAATGAGCAGTTCTTC. Protein: CASSEGGSSYNEQFF.

This chain links TRBV7-7 with TRBJ2-1; D is perhaps TRBD1 (5 bases). V lost 0 bases, J lost 5 bases, and 8 bases lay in between. CDR3 length equals 14 residues. The germline V gene has CDR1 SSHAT and CDR2 FNYEAQ (reference sequence). The CDR3 nucleotides read TGTGCCAGCAGCTTAGCTGGGGCTGACAATGAGCAGTTCTTC. The encoded protein is CASSLAGADNEQFF.